This T cell receptor beta chain appears in the sequencing data of a study of vaccination and CD4 T cells after COVID-19. For the study at large: Each enrolled participant received a two-dose regimen of either BNT162b2 or mRNA-1273 vaccine.

Scientists ran DNA taken from cultured CD4+ T cells through the Oncomine TCR Beta short-read assay for sequencing. Genomic DNA was isolated from cultured CD4+ T cells. TCRdb re-called the PCR reads through MiXCR, storing one row per CDR3 protein. The profile shows about 12,000 distinct CDR3 sequences, 45% to 50% of them singletons. Germline CDR1 reads MNHNS; CDR2 reads SASEGT. The V gene lost 2 bases and the J gene lost 3 bases, with 10 bases spanning the gap. This CDR3 is 14 amino acids long. Regarding this clonotype: Its specificity is unknown.

The sample's treatment: roughly 11-day PBMC culture with coronavirus spike peptide pools or control peptides (ViraFEST assay). The chain has TRBV6-1 and TRBJ1-2; D gene unclear. The source material was CD4+ T cells from blood, cultured in vitro. The source is a human donor who had recovered from COVID-19. In DNA, the CDR3 is TGTGCCAGCAGTGAAAGTATGGCATACTATGGCTACACCTTC. As protein: CASSESMAYYGYTF.